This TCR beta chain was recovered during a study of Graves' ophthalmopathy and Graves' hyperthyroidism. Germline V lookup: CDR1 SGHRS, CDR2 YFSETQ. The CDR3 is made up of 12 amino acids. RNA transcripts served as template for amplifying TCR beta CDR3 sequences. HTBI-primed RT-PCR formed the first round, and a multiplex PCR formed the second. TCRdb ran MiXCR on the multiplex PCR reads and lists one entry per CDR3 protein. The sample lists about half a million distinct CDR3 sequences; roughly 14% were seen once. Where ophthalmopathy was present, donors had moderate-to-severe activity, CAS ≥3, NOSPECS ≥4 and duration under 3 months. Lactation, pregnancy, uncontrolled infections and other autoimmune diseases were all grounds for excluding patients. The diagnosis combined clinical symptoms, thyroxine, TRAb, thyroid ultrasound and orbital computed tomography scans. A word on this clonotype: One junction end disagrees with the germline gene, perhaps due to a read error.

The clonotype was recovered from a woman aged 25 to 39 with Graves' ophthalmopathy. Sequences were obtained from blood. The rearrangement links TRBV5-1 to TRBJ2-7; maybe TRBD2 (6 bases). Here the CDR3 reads CASSLQDYEQNF. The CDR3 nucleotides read TGCGCCAGCAGCTTACAGGACTACGAGCAGAACTTC.